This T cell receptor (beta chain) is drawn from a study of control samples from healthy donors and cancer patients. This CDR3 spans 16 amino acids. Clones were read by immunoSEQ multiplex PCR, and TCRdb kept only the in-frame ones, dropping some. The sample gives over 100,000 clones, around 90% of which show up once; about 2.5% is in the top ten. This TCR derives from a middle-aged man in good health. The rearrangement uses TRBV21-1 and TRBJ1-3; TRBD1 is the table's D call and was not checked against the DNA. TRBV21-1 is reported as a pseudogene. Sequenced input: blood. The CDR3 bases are TGTGCCAGCAGCAAAACCGACAGGACCTCTGGAAACACCATATATTTT. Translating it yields CASSKTDRTSGNTIYF.